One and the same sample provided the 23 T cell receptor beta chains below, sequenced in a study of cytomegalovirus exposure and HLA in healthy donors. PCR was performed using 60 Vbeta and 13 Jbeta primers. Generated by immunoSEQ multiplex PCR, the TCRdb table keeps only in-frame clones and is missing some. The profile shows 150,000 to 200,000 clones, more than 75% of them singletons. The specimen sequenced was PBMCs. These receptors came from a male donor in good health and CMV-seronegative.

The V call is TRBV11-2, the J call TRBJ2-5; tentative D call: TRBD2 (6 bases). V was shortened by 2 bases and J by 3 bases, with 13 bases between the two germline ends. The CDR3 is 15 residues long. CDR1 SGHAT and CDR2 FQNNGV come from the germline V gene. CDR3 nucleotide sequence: TGTGCCAGCAGCTTAATTGGTGGGGGGAAAGAGACCCAGTACTTC. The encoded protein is CASSLIGGGKETQYF.

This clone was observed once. DNA of the CDR3: TGTGCCAGCAGACCCCAGGGGACCGAAAAACTGTTTTTT. As protein: CASRPQGTEKLFF. The gene calls are TRBV6-5 and TRBJ1-4; possible D gene TRBD1, 6 bases. V was pared by 6 bases and J by 8 bases, with 13 bases between. Germline V gives CDR1 MNHEY, CDR2 SVGAGI. This CDR3 comprises 13 residues.

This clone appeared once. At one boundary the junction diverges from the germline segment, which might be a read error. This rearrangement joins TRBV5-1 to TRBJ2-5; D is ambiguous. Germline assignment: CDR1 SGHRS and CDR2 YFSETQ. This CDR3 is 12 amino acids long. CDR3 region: CASSLAMETQYF. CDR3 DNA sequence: TGCGCCAGCAGCTTGGCGATGGAGACCCAATACTTC.

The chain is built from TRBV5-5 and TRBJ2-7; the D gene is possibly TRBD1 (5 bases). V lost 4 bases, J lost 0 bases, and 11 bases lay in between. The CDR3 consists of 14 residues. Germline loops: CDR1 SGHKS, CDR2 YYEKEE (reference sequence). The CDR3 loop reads CASSLTVASYEQYF. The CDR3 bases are TGTGCCAGCAGCCTGACAGTCGCCTCCTACGAGCAGTACTTC.

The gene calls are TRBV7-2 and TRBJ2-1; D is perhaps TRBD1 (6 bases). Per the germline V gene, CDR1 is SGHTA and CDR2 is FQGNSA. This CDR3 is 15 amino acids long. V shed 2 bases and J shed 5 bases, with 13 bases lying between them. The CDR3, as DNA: TGTGCCAGCAGCTTATGGGGGCGGATAGACAATGAGCAGTTCTTC. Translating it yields CASSLWGRIDNEQFF.

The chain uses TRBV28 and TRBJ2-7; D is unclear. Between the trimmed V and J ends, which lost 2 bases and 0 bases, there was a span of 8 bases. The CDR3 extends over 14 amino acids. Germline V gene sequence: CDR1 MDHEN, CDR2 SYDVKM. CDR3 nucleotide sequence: TGTGCCAGCAGTTTAATCGCGCCCTCCTACGAGCAGTACTTC. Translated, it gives CASSLIAPSYEQYF.

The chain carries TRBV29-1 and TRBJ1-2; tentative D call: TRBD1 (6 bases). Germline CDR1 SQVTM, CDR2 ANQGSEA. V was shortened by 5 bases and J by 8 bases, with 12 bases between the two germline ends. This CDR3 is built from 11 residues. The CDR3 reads CSVTGPRGYTF. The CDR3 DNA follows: TGCAGCGTTACAGGGCCTCGGGGCTACACCTTC.

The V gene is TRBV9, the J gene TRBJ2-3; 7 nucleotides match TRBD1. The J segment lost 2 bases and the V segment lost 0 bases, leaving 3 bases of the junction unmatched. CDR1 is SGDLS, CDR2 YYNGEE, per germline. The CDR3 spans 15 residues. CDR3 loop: CASSVGGQITDTQYF. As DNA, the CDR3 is TGTGCCAGCAGCGTAGGGGGACAGATCACAGATACGCAGTATTTT.

CDR3 in DNA: TGTGCCATCAGTGCGTCTAGCGGGAGGGCCGAAAATGAGCAGTTCTTC. This translates into CAISASSGRAENEQFF. This rearrangement joins TRBV10-3 to TRBJ2-1, with 12 bases aligning to TRBD2. The CDR3 covers 16 residues. The V gene's germline CDR1 is ENHRY and CDR2 SYGVKD. V lost 4 bases, J lost 7 bases, and 8 bases stayed unmatched.

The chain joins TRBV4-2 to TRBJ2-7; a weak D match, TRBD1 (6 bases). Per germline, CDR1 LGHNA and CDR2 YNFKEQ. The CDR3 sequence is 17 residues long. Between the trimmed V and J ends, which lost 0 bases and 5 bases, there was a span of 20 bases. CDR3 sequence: CASSQDQAQGSFNEQYF. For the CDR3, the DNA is TGTGCCAGCAGCCAAGATCAAGCGCAGGGGAGTTTTAACGAGCAGTACTTC.

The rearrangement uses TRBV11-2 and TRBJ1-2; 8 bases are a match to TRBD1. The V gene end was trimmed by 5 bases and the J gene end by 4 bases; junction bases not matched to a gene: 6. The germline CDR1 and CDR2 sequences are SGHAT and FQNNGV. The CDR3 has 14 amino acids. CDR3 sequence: CASSPGQGSYGYTF. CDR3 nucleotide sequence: TGTGCCAGCAGCCCCGGACAGGGTAGCTATGGCTACACCTTC.

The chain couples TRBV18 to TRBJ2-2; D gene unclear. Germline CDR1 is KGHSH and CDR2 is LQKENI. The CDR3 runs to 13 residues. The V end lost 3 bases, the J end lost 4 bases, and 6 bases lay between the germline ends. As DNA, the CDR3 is TGTGCCAGCTCACCGACTGTCACCGGGGAGCTGTTTTTT. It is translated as CASSPTVTGELFF.

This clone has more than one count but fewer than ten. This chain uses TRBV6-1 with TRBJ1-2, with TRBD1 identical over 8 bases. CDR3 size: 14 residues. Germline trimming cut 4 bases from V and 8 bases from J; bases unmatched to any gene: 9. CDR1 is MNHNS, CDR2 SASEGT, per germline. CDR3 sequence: CASSGSGGLEGYTF. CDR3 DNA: TGTGCCAGCAGTGGGTCAGGGGGCCTAGAGGGCTACACCTTC.

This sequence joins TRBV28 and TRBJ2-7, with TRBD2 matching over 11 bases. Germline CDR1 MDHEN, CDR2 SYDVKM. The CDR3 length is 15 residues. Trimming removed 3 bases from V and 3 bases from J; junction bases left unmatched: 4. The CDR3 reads CASSLGLAESYEQYF. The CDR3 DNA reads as TGTGCCAGCAGTTTGGGACTAGCGGAGAGCTACGAGCAGTACTTC.

The CDR3 DNA is TGCGCCAGCAGCCTAGTTGTTGGAGGGGAAACCCACTCTGGAAACACCATATATTTT. Its protein product is CASSLVVGGETHSGNTIYF. The chain links TRBV4-1 to TRBJ1-3, with D perhaps matching TRBD1 (5 bases). There are 19 residues in the CDR3. Germline V gives CDR1 MGHRA, CDR2 YSYEKL. The germline V and J ends were trimmed by 4 bases and 0 bases, with 22 bases remaining between them.

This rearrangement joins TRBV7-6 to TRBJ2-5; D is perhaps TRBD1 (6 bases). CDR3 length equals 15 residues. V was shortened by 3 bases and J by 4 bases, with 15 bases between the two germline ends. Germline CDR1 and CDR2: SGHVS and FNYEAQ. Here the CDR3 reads CASSFNARGVETQYF. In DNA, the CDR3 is TGTGCCAGCAGCTTCAATGCCAGGGGTGTAGAGACCCAGTACTTC.

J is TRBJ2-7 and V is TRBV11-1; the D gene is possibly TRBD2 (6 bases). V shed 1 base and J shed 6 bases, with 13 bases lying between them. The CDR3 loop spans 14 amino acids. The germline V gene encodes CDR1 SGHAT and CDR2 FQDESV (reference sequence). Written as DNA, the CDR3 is TGTGCCAGCAGCTTAGTGGAGGGAGCGGCCGAGCAGTACTTC. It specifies CASSLVEGAAEQYF. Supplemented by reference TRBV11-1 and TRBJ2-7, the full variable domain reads EAEVAQSPRYKITEKSQAVAFWCDPISGHATLYWYRQILGQGPELLVQFQDESVVDDSQLPKDRFSAERLKGVDSTLKIQPAELGDSAMYLCASSLVEGAAEQYFGPGTRLTVT.

In DNA, the CDR3 is TGTGCCAGCAGCTTTAGCGGGGGGGCGGTGAAGACCCAGTACTTC. Translation gives CASSFSGGAVKTQYF. This sequence joins TRBV5-4 and TRBJ2-5; 11 bases align to TRBD2. V lost 2 bases to trimming and J lost 6 bases; unmatched junction nucleotides: 6. This CDR3 region has 15 residues. The germline V gene has CDR1 SGHNT and CDR2 YYREEE (reference sequence).

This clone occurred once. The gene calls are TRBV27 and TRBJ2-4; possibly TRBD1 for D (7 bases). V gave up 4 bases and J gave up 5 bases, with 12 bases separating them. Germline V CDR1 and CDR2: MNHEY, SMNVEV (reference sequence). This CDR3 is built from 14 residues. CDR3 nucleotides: TGTGCCAGCAGTTCGCGGGACAGAGAAAACATTCAGTACTTC. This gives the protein CASSSRDRENIQYF.

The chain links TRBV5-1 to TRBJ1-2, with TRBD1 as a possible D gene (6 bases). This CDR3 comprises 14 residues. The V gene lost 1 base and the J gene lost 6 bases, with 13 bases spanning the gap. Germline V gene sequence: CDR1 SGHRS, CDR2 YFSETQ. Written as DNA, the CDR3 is TGCGCCAGCAGCTTGTTTCAGGGGTCGGATGGCTACACCTTC. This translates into CASSLFQGSDGYTF.

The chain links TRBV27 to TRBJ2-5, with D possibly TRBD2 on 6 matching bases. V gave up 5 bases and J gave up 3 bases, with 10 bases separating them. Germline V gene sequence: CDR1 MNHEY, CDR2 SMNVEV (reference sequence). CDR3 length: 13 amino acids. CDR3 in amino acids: CASSRLDEETQYF. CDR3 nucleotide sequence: TGTGCCAGCAGTCGACTAGACGAAGAGACCCAGTACTTC.

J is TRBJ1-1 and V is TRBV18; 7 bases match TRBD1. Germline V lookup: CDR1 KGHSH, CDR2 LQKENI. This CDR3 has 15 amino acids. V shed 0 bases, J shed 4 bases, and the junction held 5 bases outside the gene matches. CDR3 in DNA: TGTGCCAGCTCACCACCAGGGACAGTGAGCACTGAAGCTTTCTTT. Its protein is CASSPPGTVSTEAFF.

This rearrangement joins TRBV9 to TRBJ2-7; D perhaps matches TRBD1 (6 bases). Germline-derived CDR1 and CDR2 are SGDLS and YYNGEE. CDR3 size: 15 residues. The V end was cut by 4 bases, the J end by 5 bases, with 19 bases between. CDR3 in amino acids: CASSPGADIVNEQYF. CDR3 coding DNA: TGTGCCAGCAGCCCAGGGGCGGACATAGTGAACGAGCAGTACTTC.